This is a list of T cell receptor beta chains from one sample in a study of CD8 T cells in Susac syndrome. TCRdb redid the calling of the immunoSEQ multiplex PCR reads with MiXCR, one entry per CDR3 protein. The sample records 350,000 to 550,000 distinct CDR3 sequences, 85% to 90% being singletons. Sequencing used CD8+ T cells from PBMCs. These receptors originate from a human donor with multiple sclerosis. CDR3s include the opening cysteine and the closing phenylalanine or tryptophan. A D gene is named only where the DNA matches it firmly. Expanded clones get a size class; other rows say once, few or many, or leave the size out.

J: TRBJ1-2; size: -; V: TRBV27; D: -; DNA: TGTGCCAGCAGTTCTCCTGCCCGGGGTGGCTATGGCTACACCTTC; CDR3: CASSSPARGGYGYTF
J: TRBJ2-7; size: once; V: TRBV12-3/TRBV12-4; D: -; DNA: TGTGCCAGCGGTTCAGGACATTACGAGCAGTACTTC; CDR3: CASGSGHYEQYF
J: TRBJ2-5; size: -; V: TRBV7-8; D: TRBD1; DNA: TGTGCCAGCAGCTCCCTTCTAGGGGGCGCGGAGACCCAGTACTTC; CDR3: CASSSLLGGAETQYF
J: TRBJ1-5; size: -; V: TRBV18; D: TRBD1; DNA: TGTGCCAGCTCAAATTCCGGGACAGGGGAGGAATGGGACAATCAGCCCCAGCATTTT; CDR3: CASSNSGTGEEWDNQPQHF
J: TRBJ2-7; size: -; V: TRBV20-1; D: -; DNA: TGCAGTGCTAGAGGGGATACAAATATCCACGAGCAGTACTTC; CDR3: CSARGDTNIHEQYF
J: TRBJ2-1; size: -; V: TRBV11-3; D: -; DNA: TGTGCCAGCAGCCCCCACGAAAACAACTACAATGAGCAGTTCTTC; CDR3: CASSPHENNYNEQFF
J: TRBJ2-3; size: -; V: TRBV27; D: -; DNA: TGTGCCAGCAAGGGGGGCACAGATACGCAGTATTTT; CDR3: CASKGGTDTQYF
J: TRBJ2-1; size: -; V: TRBV28; D: -; DNA: TGTGCCAGCAGTTTACGGTGGGAGTTGGGCAATGAGCAGTTCTTC; CDR3: CASSLRWELGNEQFF
J: TRBJ1-2; size: -; V: TRBV9; D: TRBD1; DNA: TGTGCCAGCAGAGGGACAGGGGGCAATGGCTACACCTTC; CDR3: CASRGTGGNGYTF
J: TRBJ1-5; size: -; V: TRBV2; D: -; DNA: TGTGCCAGCAGTGAAGCACCAACAGGGAGCAATCAGCCCCAGCATTTT; CDR3: CASSEAPTGSNQPQHF
J: TRBJ1-2; size: -; V: TRBV7-9; D: -; DNA: TGTGCCAGCAGCTCGCTTACAGGGGGCTACACCTTC; CDR3: CASSSLTGGYTF
J: TRBJ2-7; size: -; V: TRBV5-6; D: TRBD1; DNA: TGTGCCAGCAGCTTTCGGACAGGGGGCAGTTACGAGCAGTACTTC; CDR3: CASSFRTGGSYEQYF
J: TRBJ1-4; size: once; V: TRBV4-1; D: -; DNA: TGCGCCAGCAGCCCCCTAGTAGGTGAAAAACTGTTTTTT; CDR3: CASSPLVGEKLFF
J: TRBJ1-5; size: -; V: TRBV10-3; D: -; DNA: TGTGCCATCAGTGAGTCGGGGGAGACTAATCAGCCCCAGCATTTT; CDR3: CAISESGETNQPQHF
J: TRBJ1-2; size: -; V: TRBV4-1; D: -; DNA: TGCGCCAGCAGCCAAGTCGCTGGGGGAAACTATGGCTACACCTTC; CDR3: CASSQVAGGNYGYTF
J: TRBJ2-5; size: -; V: TRBV3-1; D: -; DNA: TGTGCCAGCAGCCAAGATAAAGGACCGGGGGGCGAGACCCAGTACTTC; CDR3: CASSQDKGPGGETQYF
J: TRBJ2-5; size: once; V: TRBV7-9; D: TRBD2; DNA: TGTGCCAGCAGCTCACGACTAGCGGGGGCCTTACAAGAGACCCAGTACTTC; CDR3: CASSSRLAGALQETQYF
J: TRBJ1-5; size: few; V: TRBV19; D: TRBD1; DNA: TGTGCCAGTGGCCTGACAGGGGTCGGTAGTCAGCCCCAGCATTTT; CDR3: CASGLTGVGSQPQHF
J: TRBJ1-5; size: -; V: TRBV19; D: TRBD1; DNA: TGTGCCAGTCGTGCTGAGGGGGCCCATCAGCCCCAGCATTTT; CDR3: CASRAEGAHQPQHF
J: TRBJ1-2; size: -; V: TRBV7-8; D: TRBD1; DNA: TGTGCCAGCAGCAGCGGACAGGGGGCCTATGGCTACACCTTC; CDR3: CASSSGQGAYGYTF
J: TRBJ2-7; size: -; V: TRBV4-1; D: TRBD1; DNA: TGCGCCAGCAGCCAACTCCTCCGACAGGGGAGGACTGATGGGCAGTACTTC; CDR3: CASSQLLRQGRTDGQYF
J: TRBJ2-7; size: -; V: TRBV7-9; D: -; DNA: TGTGCCAGCAGCCCCAGTGAAGGGGGGGAGGAGCAGTACTTC; CDR3: CASSPSEGGEEQYF
J: TRBJ2-5; size: -; V: TRBV6-1; D: TRBD1; DNA: TGTGCCAGCAGTCGGACAGGGGAGCAAGAGACCCAGTACTTC; CDR3: CASSRTGEQETQYF
J: TRBJ2-7; size: -; V: TRBV4-1; D: TRBD2; DNA: TGCGCCAGCAGCCAAGAGCAACTAGCGGGAGTCGAGCAGTACTTC; CDR3: CASSQEQLAGVEQYF
J: TRBJ2-5; size: -; V: TRBV2; D: -; DNA: TGTGCCAGCACCCCACCGGTAGGAGATGGCCAAGAGACCCAGTACTTC; CDR3: CASTPPVGDGQETQYF
J: TRBJ2-1; size: -; V: TRBV30; D: -; DNA: TGTGCCTGGAGCGAGGGGTTGGGTGAGCAGTTCTTC; CDR3: CAWSEGLGEQFF
J: TRBJ2-1; size: -; V: TRBV4-1; D: -; DNA: TGCGCCAGCAGCCAAGTACCTCGGACGGACAATGAGCAGTTCTTC; CDR3: CASSQVPRTDNEQFF
J: TRBJ2-1; size: -; V: TRBV29-1; D: -; DNA: TGCAGCGTTGGGCTCCCTTCTTCCTACAATGAGCAGTTCTTC; CDR3: CSVGLPSSYNEQFF
J: TRBJ1-1; size: few; V: TRBV19; D: -; DNA: TGTGCCAGTAGTGTGACCGAAAACACTGAAGCTTTCTTT; CDR3: CASSVTENTEAFF
J: TRBJ1-5; size: -; V: TRBV15; D: -; DNA: TGTGCCACCAGCAGGGAAGGGGGGGCGAGCAATCAGCCCCAGCATTTT; CDR3: CATSREGGASNQPQHF
J: TRBJ2-5; size: -; V: TRBV5-4; D: TRBD2; DNA: TGTGCCAGCAGCTTCGGCCTAGCGGGAGGGGAGACCCAGTACTTC; CDR3: CASSFGLAGGETQYF